A single sample gave rise to the 20 T cell receptor beta chains below, sequenced in a study of cytomegalovirus exposure and HLA in healthy donors. The primer mix had 60 Vbeta and 13 Jbeta primers. Only in-frame clones appear in the TCRdb table, and some are missing; sequencing was by immunoSEQ multiplex PCR. The top ten clones hold 6% of a sample with about 86,000 clones, 60% to 80% of them seen once. Sequencing was done on a sample of PBMCs. Receptor source: a female donor in good health and CMV-seronegative.

In its sample, this clone was seen once. The V and J genes are TRBV2 and TRBJ2-3; D may be TRBD2 (5 bases). From germline, CDR1 is SNHLY and CDR2 FYNNEI. With 11 bases removed from V and 2 bases from J, the gap between germline ends came to 11 bases. The CDR3 has 12 residues. CDR3 DNA: TGTGCCGGAGGAGTGAACACAGATACGCAGTATTTT. This translates into CAGGVNTDTQYF. The entire variable domain, with the rest obtained from reference TRBV2 and TRBJ2-3, is as follows: EPEVTQTPSHQVTQMGQEVILRCVPISNHLYFYWYRQILGQKVEFLVSFYNNEISEKSEIFDDQFSVERPDGSNFTLKIRSTKLEDSAMYFCAGGVNTDTQYFGPGTRLTVL.

The chain recombines TRBV4-1 with TRBJ1-3; 7 nucleotides agree with TRBD1. The CDR3 contains 15 residues. V lost 0 bases, J lost 3 bases, and 2 bases stayed unmatched. The germline CDR1 and CDR2 sequences are MGHRA and YSYEKL. CDR3 nucleotides: TGCGCCAGCAGCCAAGAATGGACAGGTGGAAACACCATATATTTT. Protein product: CASSQEWTGGNTIYF.

The rearrangement uses TRBV10-3 and TRBJ1-6; the D gene is possibly TRBD1 (6 bases). The germline V gene encodes CDR1 ENHRY and CDR2 SYGVKD. This CDR3 region has 15 residues. V was clipped by 2 bases and J by 7 bases, with 12 bases between them. CDR3 in amino acids: CAISEQGTTNSPLHF. The DNA for the CDR3 is TGTGCCATCAGTGAGCAAGGGACAACAAATTCACCCCTCCACTTT.

The sample holds a few counts of this clone. The genes are TRBV10-1 and TRBJ2-7; D is perhaps TRBD1 (6 bases). V was shortened by 2 bases and J by 7 bases, with 9 bases between the two germline ends. Per the germline V gene, CDR1 is WNHNN and CDR2 is SYGVQD (reference sequence). The CDR3 has 12 amino acids. This CDR3 reads CASSEPRGEQYF. The CDR3 region has the DNA TGCGCCAGCAGTGAGCCCAGGGGAGAGCAGTACTTC.

The rearrangement joins TRBV7-2 to TRBJ1-2; D may be TRBD1 (5 bases). Germline V gene data show CDR1 as SGHTA and CDR2 as FQGNSA. This CDR3 region has 16 residues. V gave up 3 bases and J gave up 4 bases, with 18 bases separating them. The DNA for the CDR3 is TGTGCCAGCAGCTTGAGGAGAGGAGCGGGGGGCTATGGCTACACCTTC. It encodes CASSLRRGAGGYGYTF.

The chain carries TRBV6-5 and TRBJ2-7; 10 nucleotides agree with TRBD1. The CDR3 is 14 residues long. Germline loops: CDR1 MNHEY, CDR2 SVGAGI. The trim removed 5 bases at V and 2 bases at J, leaving 3 bases unmatched. CDR3 bases: TGTGCCAGCAGTGTCGGGACAGGGGCCTACGAGCAGTACTTC. This translates into CASSVGTGAYEQYF.

The rearrangement uses TRBV18 and TRBJ1-2; no clear D. The germline CDR1 and CDR2 sequences are KGHSH and LQKENI. The length of the CDR3 is 14 residues. Trimming stripped 1 base from V and 2 bases from J, with 8 bases between. The CDR3 DNA reads TGTGCCAGCTCACCACGGCAGGCCAACTATGGCTACACCTTC. Translated, it gives CASSPRQANYGYTF.

The chain couples TRBV4-3 to TRBJ2-7; 8 positions match TRBD1. In germline, CDR1 is LGHNA, CDR2 YSLEER. V lost 0 bases to trimming and J lost 4 bases; unmatched junction nucleotides: 5. This CDR3 contains 15 residues. The CDR3 sequence is CASSQDGGQAYEQYF. In DNA form, the CDR3 reads TGCGCCAGCAGCCAAGATGGGGGACAGGCTTACGAGCAGTACTTC.

This clone was picked up one time. The chain carries TRBV28 and TRBJ2-2; 10 bases are a match to TRBD1. The germline CDR1 and CDR2 sequences are MDHEN and SYDVKM. CDR3 length: 14 amino acids. Unmatched junction bases numbered 4, after V lost 6 bases and J lost 6 bases. In nucleotides, the CDR3 is TGTGCCAGCAGGGCGGGACAGGGGCCCGGGGAGCTGTTTTTT. It translates to CASRAGQGPGELFF.

The chain recombines TRBV7-9 with TRBJ1-4, with 8 bases aligning to TRBD1. The V gene end was trimmed by 1 base and the J gene end by 7 bases; junction bases not matched to a gene: 2. Germline V gene sequence: CDR1 SEHNR, CDR2 FQNEAQ (reference sequence). This CDR3 has 14 residues. The CDR3, as DNA: TGTGCCAGCAGCTTAGGACAGGGGCTTGAAAAACTGTTTTTT. Translation gives CASSLGQGLEKLFF.

The rearrangement uses TRBV12-5 and TRBJ2-1; D perhaps matches TRBD2 (6 bases). Germline V gene lookup returns CDR1 LGHNT and CDR2 FRNRAP. Trimming took off 4 bases at V and 7 bases at J, with 23 bases between the two ends. This CDR3 has 17 residues. CDR3 region: CASGSPPGTGGGNEQFF. The CDR3 coding sequence is TGTGCTAGTGGTTCCCCCCCCGGGACTGGGGGAGGAAATGAGCAGTTCTTC.

The chain links TRBV5-4 to TRBJ2-2; D is ambiguous. CDR1 SGHNT and CDR2 YYREEE come from the germline V gene (reference sequence). V gave up 0 bases and J gave up 1 base, with 7 bases separating them. This CDR3 spans 15 amino acids. In DNA, the CDR3 is TGTGCCAGCAGCTTGGTCGGTCAGAACACCGGGGAGCTGTTTTTT. This sequence encodes CASSLVGQNTGELFF.

This clone was seen only a few times. The chain has TRBV19 and TRBJ2-5, with 7 bases that match TRBD2. The CDR3 has 15 residues. J lost 5 bases, V lost 3 bases, and 9 bases had no gene match. CDR1 is LNHDA, CDR2 SQIVND, per germline (reference sequence). CDR3 coding DNA: TGTGCCAGTAGTATGGCTAGCGGTGGCGAGGAGACCCAGTACTTC. This codes for CASSMASGGEETQYF. The full variable domain, rest sourced from reference TRBV19 and TRBJ2-5, is DGGITQSPKYLFRKEGQNVTLSCEQNLNHDAMYWYRQDPGQGLRLIYYSQIVNDFQKGDIAEGYSVSREKKESFPLTVTSAQKNPTAFYLCASSMASGGEETQYFGPGTRLLVL.

V is TRBV6-5 and J is TRBJ1-1, with D perhaps TRBD1 (5 bases). V lost 9 bases, J lost 4 bases, and 12 bases lay in between. Germline CDR1 and CDR2: MNHEY and SVGAGI. The CDR3 covers 12 residues. The CDR3 DNA sequence: TGTGCCAGTGTTGCGGGGCCCACTGAAGCTTTCTTT. Translation gives CASVAGPTEAFF.

This chain joins TRBV5-4 and TRBJ2-3; 8 bases match TRBD2. The germline gives CDR1 SGHNT, CDR2 YYREEE (reference sequence). This CDR3 comprises 15 residues. Unmatched junction bases numbered 5, after V lost 0 bases and J lost 5 bases. The CDR3 sequence is CASSLGLALQDTQYF. The CDR3 bases are TGTGCCAGCAGCTTGGGACTAGCGCTGCAAGATACGCAGTATTTT.

The rearrangement uses TRBV5-6 and TRBJ2-1, with a weak D call TRBD2 (6 bases). The CDR3 is made up of 13 amino acids. CDR1 is SGHDT, CDR2 YYEEEE, per germline. V was trimmed by 3 bases and J by 8 bases, leaving 12 bases between them. CDR3 DNA: TGTGCCAGCAGCTCGGGACTCGGGGATGAGCAGTTCTTC. Translating gives CASSSGLGDEQFF. Full variable domain (remainder filled in from reference TRBV5-6 and TRBJ2-1): DAGVTQSPTHLIKTRGQQVTLRCSPKSGHDTVSWYQQALGQGPQFIFQYYEEEERQRGNFPDRFSGHQFPNYSSELNVNALLLGDSALYLCASSSGLGDEQFFGPGTRLTVL.

The chain links TRBV29-1 to TRBJ2-7, with a possible D match to TRBD2 (6 bases). V lost 5 bases to trimming and J lost 3 bases, with 8 bases between them. Germline-derived CDR1 and CDR2 are SQVTM and ANQGSEA. The CDR3 totals 11 residues. CDR3 nucleotide sequence: TGCAGCGTTCACGGGGGCTACGAGCAGTACTTC. As protein: CSVHGGYEQYF.

This clone appeared a single time. The rearrangement joins TRBV10-3 to TRBJ1-1; tentative D call: TRBD1 (6 bases). Germline V gives CDR1 ENHRY, CDR2 SYGVKD. This CDR3 contains 14 residues. V gave up 5 bases and J gave up 4 bases, with 14 bases separating them. CDR3 DNA sequence: TGTGCCATCAGTTCACAGGGTTCTGGCACTGAAGCTTTCTTT. Translating gives CAISSQGSGTEAFF.

The sample holds a few counts of this clone. The rearrangement joins TRBV25-1 to TRBJ1-2; D gene ambiguous. The CDR3 has 14 amino acids. Trimming pared 4 bases from V and 4 bases from J, leaving 13 bases between. Germline V gene lookup returns CDR1 MGHDK and CDR2 SYGVNS. The CDR3 DNA sequence: TGTGCCAGCAGTGGCCTGGCGTGGGCCTATGGCTACACCTTC. This gives the protein CASSGLAWAYGYTF.

The J gene is TRBJ1-2, the V gene TRBV7-9; D gene unclear. The V end was cut by 3 bases, the J end by 4 bases, with 6 bases between. This CDR3 has 12 residues. Germline CDR1 and CDR2: SEHNR and FQNEAQ (reference sequence). CDR3 amino acids: CASSFQVYGYTF. DNA of the CDR3: TGTGCCAGCAGCTTCCAGGTCTATGGCTACACCTTC. Supplemented by reference TRBV7-9 and TRBJ1-2, the full variable domain reads DTGVSQNPRHKITKRGQNVTFRCDPISEHNRLYWYRQTLGQGPEFLTYFQNEAQLEKSRLLSDRFSAERPKGSFSTLEIQRTEQGDSAMYLCASSFQVYGYTFGSGTRLTVV.